These T cell receptor beta chains were read from a single sample in a study of long-term antiretroviral therapy in people with HIV. Sequenced by immunoSEQ multiplex PCR; TCRdb stores in-frame clones only, minus some. This sample yields approximately 35,000 clones, of which approximately 97% are seen a single time; roughly 2.9% belongs to the top ten. Here the sequenced sample was unsorted PBMCs, taken 6.9 years after starting antiretroviral therapy. These receptor sequences come from a man under 40 with HIV. CDR3s include the opening cysteine and the closing phenylalanine or tryptophan. The D gene is left open where the match is weak. Some rows mark clone size as missing; the rest say once, few, many or name a class of expanded clone.

TRBJ2-1 TRBV7-2 15 once NA CASTPRDSGYNEQFF TGTGCCAGCACCCCCCGGGACTCAGGCTACAATGAGCAGTTCTTC
TRBJ1-5 TRBV7-2 15 NA TRBD1 CASSYGGQGDQPQHF TGTGCCAGCAGCTATGGGGGACAGGGCGACCAGCCCCAGCATTTT
TRBJ2-3 TRBV9 14 NA NA CASSVDGSTDTQYF TGTGCCAGCAGCGTAGACGGAAGCACAGATACGCAGTATTTT
TRBJ1-6 TRBV9 14 NA NA CASSVLSVGSPLHF TGTGCCAGCAGCGTACTTTCAGTTGGGTCACCCCTCCACTTT
TRBJ1-1 TRBV20-1 11 NA NA CSARSNTEAFF TGCAGTGCTAGGTCGAACACTGAAGCTTTCTTT
TRBJ2-2 TRBV28 15 NA NA CASSQQGRVAGELFF TGTGCCAGCAGCCAACAGGGGAGGGTGGCCGGGGAGCTGTTTTTT
TRBJ2-7 TRBV7-9 12 NA NA CASSLATYEQYF TGTGCCAGCAGCTTGGCCACCTACGAGCAGTACTTC
TRBJ2-1 TRBV9 14 NA NA CASSVRPSPNEQFF TGTGCCAGCAGCGTGAGGCCCAGTCCCAATGAGCAGTTCTTC
TRBJ1-2 TRBV7-2 15 NA NA CASSHNAGATYGYTF TGTGCCAGCAGCCATAACGCGGGGGCCACCTATGGCTACACCTTC
TRBJ2-1 TRBV29-1 14 NA NA CSVDRPGSDNEQFF TGCAGCGTTGACCGCCCGGGTTCGGACAATGAGCAGTTCTTC
TRBJ1-5 TRBV2 18 NA NA CASSEALSHGEANQPQHF TGTGCCAGCAGTGAAGCCCTCAGTCACGGCGAGGCGAATCAGCCCCAGCATTTT
TRBJ1-2 TRBV5-5 12 NA NA CASSFLTGGYTF TGTGCCAGCAGCTTCTTAACGGGAGGCTACACCTTC
TRBJ1-2 TRBV4-2 12 NA NA CASSRTAGGYTF TGTGCCAGCAGTCGGACCGCGGGGGGCTACACCTTC
TRBJ2-2 TRBV7-2 15 NA NA CASNLLATGTGELFF TGTGCCAGCAACTTACTGGCTACGGGAACCGGGGAGCTGTTTTTT
TRBJ2-3 TRBV7-2 15 NA NA CASSFNRDPTDTQYF TGTGCCAGCAGCTTCAACCGGGACCCAACAGATACGCAGTATTTT
TRBJ1-5 TRBV5-1 14 few NA CASSPGVGGQPQHF TGCGCCAGCAGCCCCGGGGTGGGGGGACAGCCCCAGCATTTT
TRBJ1-5 TRBV21-1 17 NA NA CASSNIHGGQGNQPQHF TGTGCCAGCAGCAATATTCACGGGGGACAGGGGAATCAGCCCCAGCATTTT
TRBJ2-7 TRBV11-1 16 NA TRBD2 CASSVTSGSLSYEQYF TGTGCCAGCAGCGTGACTAGCGGGAGTTTGTCTTACGAGCAGTACTTC
TRBJ1-2 TRBV6-4 13 NA TRBD1 CASSEETGYGYTF TGTGCCAGCAGTGAGGAGACAGGGTATGGCTACACCTTC
TRBJ2-4 TRBV7-9 13 NA NA CASSLVGENIQYF TGTGCCAGCAGCTTAGTGGGGGAAAACATTCAGTACTTC
TRBJ2-7 TRBV7-8 15 NA NA CASSLVGESSYEQYF TGTGCCAGCAGCTTAGTAGGCGAGAGCTCCTACGAGCAGTACTTC
TRBJ1-1 TRBV12-5 18 NA NA CASGSHPLLTEMNTEAFF TGTGCTAGTGGTTCCCATCCCCTCTTGACAGAAATGAACACTGAAGCTTTCTTT